The clone carrying this TCR beta chain was detected a few times. Its antigen remains unknown. Trimming shortened V by 2 bases and J by 6 bases, and 10 bases separated the two germline ends. CDR1 and CDR2 (germline): GTSNPN, SVGIG (reference sequence). The CDR3 is made up of 13 amino acids. The sample belongs to a study of regulatory T cells in long-lasting Graves disease. For TCR beta, libraries came from iRepertoire HTBI primers and Arm-PCR of CDR3 regions. Each CDR3 protein gets one entry after TCRdb re-called the multiplex PCR reads with MiXCR. The sample records 450,000 to 700,000 distinct CDR3 sequences, approximately 15% being singletons. Study-wide results and caveats: The study found TRBV28, TRBJ1-2 and TRBJ2-5 favored in persistent disease.

Time point in this sample: newly diagnosed GD, antithyroid drugs for less than 3 months. PBMC RNA served as the TCR library source. These data also featured in a second study, about T cells in Graves' hyperthyroidism and ophthalmopathy. Turning to that study: The TCR CDR3 first-round RT-PCR relied on the HTBI primer set. Model-based prediction identified ophthalmopathy a median around 6.7 months prior to its onset.

The V and J genes are TRBV30 and TRBJ2-2; D is uncertain. The receptor was derived from a man aged 25 to 40 with Graves disease. The starting material was peripheral blood mononuclear cells (PBMCs), obtained at new diagnosis, from a patient treated with antithyroid drugs. CDR3 sequence reads: CAWSRGSSGELFF. The CDR3 DNA follows: TGTGCCTGGAGTAGAGGCTCCTCCGGGGAGCTGTTTTTT.